A single TCR beta chain is shown here with its context. The antigen is undetermined. This sample stems from a study of cytomegalovirus exposure and HLA in healthy donors. In the study overall: Earlier results showed 117 million unique TCR beta sequences derived from approximately 180 million T cells.

The PCR contained 60 Vbeta and 13 Jbeta primers. Here immunoSEQ multiplex PCR was the method, and the copy in TCRdb shows in-frame clones only, minus some. This table has around 160,000 clones, over 60% appearing once. These donors, healthy bone marrow donors, were studied. Study outcomes and limitations: The CMV antigen specificity of a few CMV-associated chains was confirmed through in vitro analysis. Apart from CMV serostatus, no immune exposure information was available.

The receptor was derived from a middle-aged man in good health and CMV-seropositive. The sequenced sample was PBMCs.

CDR3 residues: CASNNRGFGTEAFF. The CDR3 region has the DNA TGTGCCAGCAATAACAGGGGGTTCGGCACTGAAGCTTTCTTT. The J gene is TRBJ1-1, the V gene TRBV6-5, with 8 bases fitting TRBD1. The CDR3 is 14 residues long. Germline-derived CDR1 and CDR2 are MNHEY and SVGAGI. V dropped 7 bases and J dropped 4; count of bases not matched to a gene: 8.